These 10 T cell receptor beta chains were all obtained from the same sample, sequenced in a study of blood T cell repertoires in COVID-19. Sequencing was performed with immunoSEQ multiplex PCR; in TCRdb, only in-frame clones are kept and a portion is missing. In the table there are fewer than 200,000 clones, 83% of which are singletons. The sequenced sample was PBMCs or T cells enriched from blood (not recorded which). The receptors were sampled from a woman between 45 and 65 years old who had recovered from COVID-19.

The table lists this clone with a count of one. The chain employs TRBV11-2 and TRBJ1-2; the match to TRBD1 covers 7 bases. CDR3 length: 13 residues. Germline CDR1 SGHAT, CDR2 FQNNGV. V shed 5 bases and J 7 bases; nucleotides not matched to a gene: 7. CDR3 nucleotides: TGTGCCAGCAGCCACGGGACAGTCTCTGGCTACACCTTC. Its translation: CASSHGTVSGYTF.

In its sample, this clone was seen a few times. This CDR3 is also generated by other DNA sequences in the sample. The J gene is TRBJ1-2, the V gene TRBV7-9; 7 nucleotides line up with TRBD1. The CDR3 has 13 residues. Germline-derived CDR1 and CDR2 are SEHNR and FQNEAQ (reference sequence). The ends lost 3 bases at V and 5 bases at J; junction bases unmatched: 3. Here the CDR3 reads CASSFGQVYGYTF. As DNA, the CDR3 is TGTGCCAGCAGCTTTGGACAGGTATATGGCTACACCTTC.

This clone was seen once. V is TRBV6-5 and J is TRBJ2-2; the match to TRBD1 covers 9 bases. This CDR3 is built from 16 residues. Germline-derived CDR1 and CDR2 are MNHEY and SVGAGI. Trimming removed 2 bases from V and 6 bases from J; junction bases left unmatched: 7. The DNA for the CDR3 is TGTGCCAGCAGTTACAGGACAGGGGTGGGATCCGGGGAGCTGTTTTTT. It encodes CASSYRTGVGSGELFF.

V gene TRBV4-1 combines with J gene TRBJ2-4; TRBD2 might be the D (5 bases). The CDR3 loop spans 18 amino acids. Germline-derived CDR1 and CDR2 are MGHRA and YSYEKL. V shed 0 bases and J shed 5 bases, with 20 bases lying between them. In nucleotides, the CDR3 is TGCGCCAGCAGCCAAGATAATCCCGCCAGCGAGAGGGAAAACATTCAGTACTTC. Translation: CASSQDNPASERENIQYF.

V usage is TRBV7-8 and J usage is TRBJ1-4; 7 bases agree with TRBD1. Unmatched junction bases numbered 7, after V lost 6 bases and J lost 0 bases. CDR3 length: 16 residues. From germline, CDR1 is SGHVS and CDR2 FQNEAQ. This CDR3 reads CASSSDRVATNEKLFF. CDR3 bases: TGTGCCAGCAGTTCCGACAGGGTGGCAACTAATGAAAAACTGTTTTTT.

The chain is built from TRBV2 and TRBJ2-3; 8 positions match TRBD2. The CDR3 runs to 12 residues. From germline, CDR1 is SNHLY and CDR2 FYNNEI. The V gene end was trimmed by 8 bases and the J gene end by 8 bases; junction bases not matched to a gene: 6. CDR3 DNA: TGTGCCAGCTCGGGGGCGGGGGGTACGCAGTATTTT. The encoded protein is CASSGAGGTQYF.

The chain is built from TRBV4-2 and TRBJ1-4; D is undetermined. CDR1 is LGHNA, CDR2 YNFKEQ, per germline. V lost 4 bases to trimming and J lost 7 bases, with 19 bases between them. This CDR3 is 16 amino acids long. Written as DNA, the CDR3 is TGTGCCAGCAGCCCCGCCCCCCCGGGTGGTGCTGAAAAACTGTTTTTT. This gives the protein CASSPAPPGGAEKLFF.

The V call is TRBV27, the J call TRBJ2-1; maybe TRBD2 (6 bases). This CDR3 is 18 amino acids long. The V gene's germline CDR1 is MNHEY and CDR2 SMNVEV (reference sequence). The V and J ends lost 6 bases and 0 bases respectively, with 21 bases between them. CDR3 loop: CASSQRAGYQLSYNEQFF. The CDR3 DNA reads as TGTGCCAGCAGCCAACGGGCGGGATATCAACTCTCCTACAATGAGCAGTTCTTC.

The gene calls are TRBV5-1 and TRBJ2-2, with D unresolved. CDR1 is SGHRS and CDR2 is YFSETQ in the germline V gene. The CDR3 extends over 16 amino acids. The germline V and J ends were trimmed by 1 base and 7 bases, with 17 bases remaining between them. The CDR3 reads CASSLQMPGGVGELFF. The CDR3 DNA reads TGCGCCAGCAGCTTGCAGATGCCCGGCGGTGTCGGGGAGCTGTTTTTT.

The chain links TRBV29-1 to TRBJ2-2, with D tentatively TRBD2 (5 bases). CDR1 and CDR2 from the germline V gene are SQVTM and ANQGSEA. Trimming cost V 4 bases and J 6 bases, with 6 bases left between them. This CDR3 has 11 amino acids. The CDR3 DNA reads as TGCAGCGTTGCGGAGGCCGGGGAGCTGTTTTTT. Its translation is CSVAEAGELFF.